This T cell receptor beta chain appears in the sequencing data of a study of T cell responses to AZD1222 COVID-19 vaccine. Points from the study as a whole: CD4 TCRs associated with vaccination spanned spike, dominating at 160-218 and 743-854. A mostly white British donor set with more females was recruited, and clonal diversity was possibly underestimated. Just a handful of AZD1222 recipients tested seropositive at baseline.

Sequenced by immunoSEQ multiplex PCR; TCRdb stores in-frame clones only, minus some. The sample carries over 150,000 clones, 80% to 95% recorded once. Regarding this clone: Its matching antigen is unknown.

The receptor was derived from an adult who received the MenACWY meningococcal vaccine as a control. The specimen was peripheral blood, collected 28 days after the second dose of the MenACWY control vaccine.

The CDR3 DNA reads as TGTGCCAGCAGTTTACTTAGCGGGGACCATTACAATGAGCAGTTCTTC. Translation: CASSLLSGDHYNEQFF. The chain is built from TRBV28 and TRBJ2-1, with TRBD2 identical over 8 bases. The CDR3 is 16 residues long. Trimming at V came to 2 bases and at J to 4 bases, leaving 7 bases not matched to a gene. CDR1 is MDHEN, CDR2 SYDVKM, per germline.